The 26 T cell receptor beta chains listed next were all sequenced from one sample in a study of cytomegalovirus exposure and HLA in healthy donors. Researchers ran the PCR with 60 Vbeta and 13 Jbeta primers. Profiled with immunoSEQ multiplex PCR; TCRdb holds only in-frame clones, not every one. The data contain around 120,000 clones, about 82% of them singletons. The sequenced material came from PBMCs. The receptor source for this set is a boy between 5 and 17 years old in good health and CMV-seronegative.

V is TRBV5-1 and J is TRBJ2-7, with 8 bases that match TRBD1. The CDR3 consists of 13 residues. With 3 bases clipped from V and 7 bases from J, the junction kept 6 bases outside the gene matches. From germline, CDR1 is SGHRS and CDR2 YFSETQ. CDR3 nucleotides: TGCGCCAGCAGCTCCGGGACAGGAGGAGAGCAGTACTTC. It specifies CASSSGTGGEQYF.

This chain joins TRBV6-1 and TRBJ2-7; D is possibly TRBD1 (6 bases). The germline CDR1 and CDR2 sequences are MNHNS and SASEGT. CDR3 size: 14 residues. The V and J ends lost 6 bases and 7 bases respectively, with 19 bases between them. CDR3 sequence: CASRPGHRSGEQYF. The CDR3 DNA reads TGTGCCAGCAGACCGGGACACCGGTCGGGGGAGCAGTACTTC.

The rearrangement links TRBV5-1 to TRBJ2-1; D is undetermined. The germline V gene has CDR1 SGHRS and CDR2 YFSETQ. The V end lost 4 bases, the J end lost 0 bases, and 14 bases lay between the germline ends. This CDR3 is built from 16 residues. The CDR3 protein is CASSDSSSSSYNEQFF. The CDR3 coding sequence is TGCGCCAGCAGCGATAGCTCGTCGAGCTCCTACAATGAGCAGTTCTTC. The complete variable domain, with remaining parts taken from reference TRBV5-1 and TRBJ2-1, reads KAGVTQTPRYLIKTRGQQVTLSCSPISGHRSVSWYQQTPGQGLQFLFEYFSETQRNKGNFPGRFSGRQFSNSRSEMNVSTLELGDSALYLCASSDSSSSSYNEQFFGPGTRLTVL.

The gene calls are TRBV7-6 and TRBJ2-3, with TRBD1 matching over 12 bases. V was pared by 3 bases and J by 6 bases, with 4 bases of the junction left unmatched. The CDR3 is made up of 15 amino acids. In germline, CDR1 is SGHVS, CDR2 FNYEAQ. This chain's CDR3 is CASSFGTGGSDTQYF. CDR3 nucleotide sequence: TGTGCCAGCAGCTTCGGGACAGGGGGCTCGGATACGCAGTATTTT.

This chain connects TRBV19 to TRBJ2-5; a possible D gene is TRBD1 (6 bases). The CDR3 consists of 14 residues. Trimming shortened V by 6 bases and J by 5 bases, and 16 bases separated the two germline ends. Germline-derived CDR1 and CDR2 are LNHDA and SQIVND (reference sequence). CDR3 residues: CASRPRGRGETQYF. The CDR3 coding sequence is TGTGCCAGTAGACCAAGGGGAAGGGGGGAGACCCAGTACTTC.

The genes are TRBV5-1 and TRBJ1-2; possibly TRBD1 for D (5 bases). This CDR3 comprises 15 residues. Germline V lookup: CDR1 SGHRS, CDR2 YFSETQ. V lost 0 bases and J 8 bases, leaving 17 bases between the germline ends. The CDR3 region is CASSLAPGGGDGYTF. In DNA form, the CDR3 reads TGCGCCAGCAGCTTGGCCCCTGGGGGAGGGGACGGCTACACCTTC.

This chain connects TRBV30 to TRBJ2-7, with TRBD2 matching 11 bases. J lost 4 bases, V lost 7 bases, and 0 bases had no gene match. Germline V gene data show CDR1 as GTSNPN and CDR2 as SVGIG (reference sequence). The CDR3 runs to 11 residues. CDR3: CASSGGYEQYF. DNA for the CDR3: TGTGCCTCTAGCGGGGGGTACGAGCAGTACTTC.

The V call is TRBV9, the J call TRBJ1-1; tentatively, D is TRBD1 (6 bases). The germline gives CDR1 SGDLS, CDR2 YYNGEE. Deletions cut 5 bases from V and 5 bases from J, with 13 bases between. This CDR3 is 13 amino acids long. The CDR3 coding sequence is TGTGCCAGCAGTGAACAGGGAAGGACTGAAGCTTTCTTT. The encoded protein is CASSEQGRTEAFF.

CDR3 sequence: CASSQIVVGDEQYF. The CDR3 nucleotides read TGCGCCAGCAGCCAAATTGTCGTTGGAGACGAGCAGTACTTC. The rearrangement uses TRBV4-1 and TRBJ2-7; D is unclear. The V end was cut by 2 bases, the J end by 5 bases, with 13 bases between. Per the germline V gene, CDR1 is MGHRA and CDR2 is YSYEKL. This CDR3 region has 14 residues.

The chain carries TRBV4-1 and TRBJ1-2; 7 nucleotides match TRBD1. This CDR3 has 16 amino acids. Looked up from germline, CDR1 is MGHRA and CDR2 is YSYEKL. J was trimmed by 2 bases and V by 1 base; bases with no gene match: 7. The CDR3 nucleotides read TGCGCCAGCAGCCAAGCTTTGACAGGGTGGAACTATGGCTACACCTTC. This translates into CASSQALTGWNYGYTF.

The chain combines TRBV5-4 with TRBJ2-1, with TRBD1 matching over 8 bases. CDR1 and CDR2 (germline): SGHNT, YYREEE (reference sequence). The CDR3 is made up of 16 amino acids. V dropped 4 bases and J dropped 0; count of bases not matched to a gene: 6. The CDR3 spells CASSDRGLASYNEQFF. In nucleotides, the CDR3 is TGTGCCAGCAGCGACAGGGGCTTGGCCTCCTACAATGAGCAGTTCTTC.

The chain joins TRBV5-4 to TRBJ2-1; 9 nucleotides agree with TRBD2. V gave up 1 base and J gave up 9 bases; unmatched junction bases: 11. The CDR3 extends over 16 amino acids. CDR1 and CDR2 from the germline V gene are SGHNT and YYREEE (reference sequence). The CDR3 nucleotides read TGTGCCAGCAGCTTGAGAGTTGCGGGAGGGCCCGGTGAGCAGTTCTTC. It yields the protein CASSLRVAGGPGEQFF.

The V gene is TRBV6-5, the J gene TRBJ1-5; perhaps TRBD1 as D (6 bases). CDR3 length equals 14 residues. Germline CDR1 MNHEY, CDR2 SVGAGI. V lost 6 bases, J lost 2 bases, and 11 bases lay in between. This CDR3 is CASSMGHGNQPQHF. Written as DNA, the CDR3 is TGTGCCAGCAGCATGGGACATGGCAATCAGCCCCAGCATTTT.

This chain connects TRBV15 to TRBJ2-7; tentative D call: TRBD2 (5 bases). Germline V gene data show CDR1 as LNHNV and CDR2 as YYDKDF (reference sequence). Trimming removed 4 bases from V and 1 base from J, with 20 bases in between. The CDR3 consists of 17 residues. CDR3 in amino acids: CATSTRGWSGESYEQYF. CDR3 coding DNA: TGTGCCACCAGCACGCGCGGGTGGAGCGGAGAATCCTACGAGCAGTACTTC.

This clone occurred a few times. J is TRBJ1-1 and V is TRBV5-1; D gene unclear. Germline V lookup: CDR1 SGHRS, CDR2 YFSETQ. The CDR3 has 12 amino acids. Deletions cut 7 bases from V and 0 bases from J, with 7 bases between. The CDR3 loop reads CASGRLNTEAFF. The CDR3 bases are TGCGCCAGCGGTCGGTTGAACACTGAAGCTTTCTTT. The full variable domain, rest sourced from reference TRBV5-1 and TRBJ1-1, is KAGVTQTPRYLIKTRGQQVTLSCSPISGHRSVSWYQQTPGQGLQFLFEYFSETQRNKGNFPGRFSGRQFSNSRSEMNVSTLELGDSALYLCASGRLNTEAFFGQGTRLTVV.

This clone has only one observation. The V gene is TRBV4-1, the J gene TRBJ2-2; 15 nucleotides line up with TRBD2. V dropped 3 bases and J dropped 4; count of bases not matched to a gene: 3. The germline V gene has CDR1 MGHRA and CDR2 YSYEKL. CDR3 size: 17 residues. As DNA, the CDR3 is TGCGCCAGCAGCCAGAGGACTAGCGGGAGGGGCACCGGGGAGCTGTTTTTT. Amino acid sequence: CASSQRTSGRGTGELFF.

J is TRBJ2-1 and V is TRBV25-1; 7 positions match TRBD2. In germline, CDR1 is MGHDK, CDR2 SYGVNS. CDR3 length equals 14 residues. With 6 bases clipped from V and 3 bases from J, the junction kept 5 bases outside the gene matches. The chain's CDR3 is CASRGSGVYNEQFF. CDR3 sequence (DNA): TGTGCCAGCAGGGGCAGCGGGGTCTACAATGAGCAGTTCTTC. Combining the CDR3 with reference TRBV25-1 and TRBJ2-1 gives the whole variable domain EADIYQTPRYLVIGTGKKITLECSQTMGHDKMYWYQQDPGMELHLIHYSYGVNSTEKGDLSSESTVSRIRTEHFPLTLESARPSHTSQYLCASRGSGVYNEQFFGPGTRLTVL.

This clone was observed a few times. The chain links TRBV7-2 to TRBJ1-1, with a possible D match to TRBD1 (6 bases). The germline V gene encodes CDR1 SGHTA and CDR2 FQGNSA. The CDR3 covers 11 residues. V lost 2 bases, J lost 10 bases, and 8 bases lay in between. This CDR3 is CASSLLRGAFF. The CDR3 DNA sequence: TGTGCCAGCAGCTTACTCAGGGGAGCTTTCTTT.

This clone has only one observation. J is TRBJ2-1 and V is TRBV2; 12 bases fit TRBD2. J lost 0 bases, V lost 7 bases, and 10 bases had no gene match. Germline values: CDR1 SNHLY, CDR2 FYNNEI. This CDR3 contains 18 residues. CDR3 in DNA: TGTGCCAGCACTTCGGGACTAGCGGGCGTAAGCTCCTACAATGAGCAGTTCTTC. Its protein product is CASTSGLAGVSSYNEQFF. The full variable domain, with the rest looked up from reference TRBV2 and TRBJ2-1, is EPEVTQTPSHQVTQMGQEVILRCVPISNHLYFYWYRQILGQKVEFLVSFYNNEISEKSEIFDDQFSVERPDGSNFTLKIRSTKLEDSAMYFCASTSGLAGVSSYNEQFFGPGTRLTVL.

The chain uses TRBV23-1 and TRBJ2-1, with 7 bases lining up with TRBD2. TRBV23-1 is assigned to the ORF class and has an uncertain function. V was pared by 3 bases and J by 3 bases, with 11 bases of the junction left unmatched. The CDR3 is made up of 17 amino acids. The CDR3 nucleotides read TGCGCCAGCAGTCACCCTAAATGGGAGCGGGACTACAATGAGCAGTTCTTC. Residues: CASSHPKWERDYNEQFF.

Of note for this clone: The same CDR3 arises from other DNA sequences in this sample as well. J is TRBJ2-2 and V is TRBV30; no definite D call. Germline V gives CDR1 GTSNPN, CDR2 SVGIG (reference sequence). The CDR3 spans 12 residues. V lost 3 bases, J lost 1 base, and 3 bases lay in between. The CDR3 DNA reads TGTGCCTGGAGCTTGAACACCGGGGAGCTGTTTTTT. The encoded protein is CAWSLNTGELFF.

The rearrangement joins TRBV27 to TRBJ1-6; TRBD1 matches 12 bases. CDR1 is MNHEY and CDR2 is SMNVEV in the germline V gene (reference sequence). The CDR3 length is 17 residues. V trimming: 5 bases; J trimming: 5 bases; junction bases outside the gene matches: 7. CDR3 residues: CASSLGTGGHNNSPLHF. The CDR3 region has the DNA TGTGCCAGCAGTCTAGGGACAGGGGGCCACAATAATTCACCCCTCCACTTT.

The chain carries TRBV27 and TRBJ2-7; 10 bases map to TRBD1. The CDR3 has 15 residues. CDR1 is MNHEY, CDR2 SMNVEV, per germline (reference sequence). V lost 6 bases to trimming and J lost 3 bases; unmatched junction nucleotides: 8. DNA of the CDR3: TGTGCCAGCAGACCCGGGACAGGGGACTTCTACGAGCAGTACTTC. As protein: CASRPGTGDFYEQYF.

The gene calls are TRBV7-2 and TRBJ1-1; 7 nucleotides line up with TRBD1. Trimming cost V 3 bases and J 1 base; bases outside gene matches: 5. Germline V lookup: CDR1 SGHTA, CDR2 FQGNSA. CDR3 length: 15 residues. CDR3 in amino acids: CASSFLTGRNTEAFF. The CDR3 coding sequence is TGTGCCAGCAGCTTCCTGACAGGGAGGAACACTGAAGCTTTCTTT. Full variable domain (outside the CDR3, taken from reference TRBV7-2 and TRBJ1-1): GAGVSQSPSNKVTEKGKDVELRCDPISGHTALYWYRQSLGQGLEFLIYFQGNSAPDKSGLPSDRFSAERTGGSVSTLTIQRTQQEDSAVYLCASSFLTGRNTEAFFGQGTRLTVV.

The genes are TRBV5-4 and TRBJ2-3; possible D gene TRBD2, 6 bases. CDR1 and CDR2 from the germline V gene are SGHNT and YYREEE (reference sequence). V gave up 0 bases and J gave up 5 bases, with 13 bases separating them. This CDR3 has 15 amino acids. In DNA, the CDR3 is TGTGCCAGCAGCTTGGCCGGGCGGGAAGGAGATACGCAGTATTTT. Its protein is CASSLAGREGDTQYF.

V gene TRBV5-4 combines with J gene TRBJ2-5; possible D gene TRBD1, 6 bases. The V gene's germline CDR1 is SGHNT and CDR2 YYREEE (reference sequence). This CDR3 is 13 amino acids long. V was pared by 4 bases and J by 5 bases, with 12 bases between. The CDR3 reads CASSMGHVETQYF. The CDR3 region has the DNA TGTGCCAGCAGCATGGGACACGTGGAGACCCAGTACTTC.